This TCR beta chain is from a study of T cell repertoires in cytomegalovirus infection. Comment on this clonotype: The antigen is not known.

V was clipped by 6 bases and J by 4 bases, with 18 bases between them. Germline V lookup: CDR1 LNHDA, CDR2 SQIVND (reference sequence). CDR3 length: 15 residues. Points from the study as a whole: The cumulative frequency of public TCR beta families distinguished individuals who carried CMV together with the relevant HLA.

TCRdb re-derived calls from the reads in MiXCR, one entry per CDR3 protein. The table shows some 680,000 distinct CDR3 sequences, with 35% occurring only once. The rearrangement links TRBV19 to TRBJ1-1; D call uncertain. Sequencing used PBMCs. This receptor was taken from a human donor in good health (CMV status not recorded). Some clones in this sample may be carry-over from other donors' samples. CDR3: CASRPLSGEFTEAFF. The CDR3 nucleotides are TGTGCCAGTAGACCATTATCGGGAGAGTTCACTGAAGCTTTCTTT.